The TCR beta chain described here comes from a study of blood T cells in healthy people across ages. Germline-derived CDR1 and CDR2 are MGHDK and SYGVNS. J lost 3 bases, V lost 3 bases, and 12 bases had no gene match. The CDR3 spans 18 residues. The second PCR ran roughly 6 to 11 cycles with a sample-barcoded 5' primer and J-beta primers. Using its own MiXCR run on the 5' RACE reads, TCRdb lists one record per CDR3 protein. The sample contains approximately 800,000 distinct CDR3 sequences, about 56% of which appear only once. Worth noting for this clonotype: Its antigen is as yet unknown.

Every sample had a minimum of 7 million PBMCs isolated. Findings and caveats of the study: PBMC samples, being unsorted, prevented any conclusive comparison of naive and antigen-experienced cells.

The sequenced sample was blood. The receptor was derived from a man aged 40-49 years in good health. This chain joins TRBV25-1 and TRBJ2-5, with 11 bases that match TRBD2. The CDR3, as DNA: TGTGCCAGCAGTGAGAGGAGGCTCGGGACTAGCGGAAAAGAGACCCAGTACTTC. Its protein product is CASSERRLGTSGKETQYF.